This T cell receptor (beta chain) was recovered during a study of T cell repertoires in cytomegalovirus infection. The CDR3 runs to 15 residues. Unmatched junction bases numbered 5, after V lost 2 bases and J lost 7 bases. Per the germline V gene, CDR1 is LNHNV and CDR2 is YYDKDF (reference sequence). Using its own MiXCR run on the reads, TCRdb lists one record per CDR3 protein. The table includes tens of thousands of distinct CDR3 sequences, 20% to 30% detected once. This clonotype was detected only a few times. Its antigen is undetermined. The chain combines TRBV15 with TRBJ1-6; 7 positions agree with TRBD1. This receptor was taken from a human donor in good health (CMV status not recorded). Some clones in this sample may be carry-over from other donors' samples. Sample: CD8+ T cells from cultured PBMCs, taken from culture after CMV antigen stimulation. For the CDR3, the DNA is TGTGCCACCAGCAGATCCGGGACAGCGAATTCACCCCTCCACTTT. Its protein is CATSRSGTANSPLHF.